These 24 T cell receptor beta chains came from one sample sequenced in a study of T cells in Graves' hyperthyroidism and ophthalmopathy. RNA transcripts provided the source from which TCR beta CDR3 regions were amplified. First-round RT-PCR with HTBI primers amplified the TCR CDR3 region. From the multiplex PCR reads, TCRdb called clonotypes with MiXCR, one entry per CDR3 protein. Here the sample spans 650,000 to 850,000 distinct CDR3 sequences, approximately 18% being singletons. The sequencing input was blood. The receptors were sampled from a woman aged 45-65 years with Graves' hyperthyroidism that later progressed to Graves' ophthalmopathy.

The chain recombines TRBV4-1 with TRBJ1-2; no definite D call. V was trimmed by 0 bases and J by 0 bases, leaving 8 bases between them. This CDR3 contains 15 residues. Germline loops: CDR1 MGHRA, CDR2 YSYEKL. CDR3 sequence reads: CASSQDSEANYGYTF. The CDR3 DNA follows: TGCGCCAGCAGCCAAGATTCAGAAGCTAACTATGGCTACACCTTC.

This clonotype showed up just a few times. The chain has TRBV5-1 and TRBJ2-1; 9 bases line up with TRBD2. From germline, CDR1 is SGHRS and CDR2 YFSETQ. CDR3 size: 17 residues. Trimming cost V 2 bases and J 2 bases; bases outside gene matches: 8. The CDR3: CASSFAGGPITYNEQFF. The CDR3 DNA is TGCGCCAGCAGCTTTGCGGGAGGGCCTATAACCTACAATGAGCAGTTCTTC.

This clonotype was observed a few times. V gene TRBV3-1 combines with J gene TRBJ2-7; 10 bases line up with TRBD1. CDR3 length: 15 residues. Germline V gives CDR1 LGHDT, CDR2 YNNKEL (reference sequence). The V gene end was trimmed by 4 bases and the J gene end by 5 bases; junction bases not matched to a gene: 8. The CDR3 spells CASSRSRTGGDEQYF. In nucleotides, the CDR3 is TGTGCCAGCAGCCGAAGCCGGACAGGGGGGGACGAGCAGTACTTC.

This clonotype has just a few counts. The chain joins TRBV5-1 to TRBJ1-4; TRBD1 is a possible D gene (5 bases). CDR3 length equals 15 residues. The V and J ends lost 3 bases and 0 bases respectively, with 9 bases between them. The germline gives CDR1 SGHRS, CDR2 YFSETQ. CDR3 protein: CASSSAGPTNEKLFF. CDR3 in DNA: TGCGCCAGCAGCTCGGCAGGGCCAACTAATGAAAAACTGTTTTTT. The full variable domain, with the rest looked up from reference TRBV5-1 and TRBJ1-4, is KAGVTQTPRYLIKTRGQQVTLSCSPISGHRSVSWYQQTPGQGLQFLFEYFSETQRNKGNFPGRFSGRQFSNSRSEMNVSTLELGDSALYLCASSSAGPTNEKLFFGSGTQLSVL.

The V and J genes are TRBV3-1 and TRBJ2-1; D might be TRBD2 (5 bases). V lost 5 bases and J 3 bases, leaving 20 bases between the germline ends. This CDR3 spans 17 amino acids. Germline values: CDR1 LGHDT, CDR2 YNNKEL (reference sequence). The CDR3 here is CASSSLSRRGDYNEQFF. CDR3 nucleotides: TGTGCCAGCAGCTCACTTTCACGACGGGGAGACTACAATGAGCAGTTCTTC.

The V call is TRBV19, the J call TRBJ1-5; the D is unclear. Germline-derived CDR1 and CDR2 are LNHDA and SQIVND (reference sequence). The CDR3 is made up of 14 amino acids. Trimming took off 3 bases at V and 3 bases at J, with 9 bases between the two ends. The CDR3 DNA reads as TGTGCCAGTAGTATCCCGGGTCTCAATCAGCCCCAGCATTTT. Translation gives CASSIPGLNQPQHF.

This clonotype was counted ten times or more. This chain uses TRBV19 with TRBJ1-1; 7 positions match TRBD1. This CDR3 has 15 amino acids. V shed 6 bases, J shed 11 bases, and the junction held 18 bases outside the gene matches. CDR1 is LNHDA, CDR2 SQIVND, per germline (reference sequence). As DNA, the CDR3 is TGTGCCAGTAGCAGACAGGACAGGTACCCCACGGGGGCTTTCTTT. This codes for CASSRQDRYPTGAFF.

This clonotype showed up many times. This chain uses TRBV11-3 with TRBJ2-2; a weak D match, TRBD2 (6 bases). There are 16 residues in the CDR3. Germline loops: CDR1 SGHNT, CDR2 YENEEA. V was shortened by 0 bases and J by 6 bases, with 14 bases between the two germline ends. The CDR3 sequence: CASSLDGTVAAGELFF. CDR3 nucleotides: TGTGCCAGCAGCTTAGACGGGACTGTTGCGGCCGGGGAGCTGTTTTTT.

The chain carries TRBV20-1 and TRBJ2-1; maybe TRBD1 (6 bases). This CDR3 spans 11 amino acids. Trimming took 4 bases from V and 7 from J, leaving 8 bases between them. The germline V gene has CDR1 DFQATT and CDR2 SNEGSKA (reference sequence). CDR3 in amino acids: CSATQGNEQFF. In nucleotides, the CDR3 is TGCAGTGCTACACAGGGTAATGAGCAGTTCTTC.

This clonotype was counted ten times or more. The rearrangement links TRBV9 to TRBJ2-3; D call uncertain. Per germline, CDR1 SGDLS and CDR2 YYNGEE. V lost 2 bases to trimming and J lost 4 bases, with 5 bases between them. CDR3 length equals 12 residues. CDR3 coding DNA: TGTGCCAGCAGCGTTCTTCCAGATACGCAGTATTTT. Protein product: CASSVLPDTQYF.

This clonotype was seen ten or more times. This chain joins TRBV2 and TRBJ1-1; tentative D call: TRBD1 (5 bases). The CDR3 length is 13 residues. Trimming removed 9 bases at V and 6 bases at J, with 17 bases between. Germline CDR1 is SNHLY and CDR2 is FYNNEI. This CDR3 is CASLRGPRAEAFF. CDR3 in DNA: TGTGCCAGTCTCCGGGGCCCTAGGGCTGAAGCTTTCTTT.

This clonotype was counted a few times. The chain carries TRBV15 and TRBJ1-2; TRBD1 aligns across 9 bases. The CDR3 length is 20 residues. The V gene end was trimmed by 0 bases and the J gene end by 5 bases; junction bases not matched to a gene: 19. CDR1 and CDR2 (germline): LNHNV, YYDKDF (reference sequence). The CDR3 loop is CATSRDPPTGSGQGGYGYTF. Here the CDR3 DNA reads TGTGCCACCAGCAGAGATCCTCCCACTGGGTCGGGACAGGGAGGATATGGCTACACCTTC.

Many counts were recorded for this clonotype. The chain joins TRBV18 to TRBJ2-1, with 7 bases lining up with TRBD1. The CDR3 runs 14 residues. CDR1 KGHSH and CDR2 LQKENI come from the germline V gene. J was trimmed by 9 bases and V by 2 bases; bases with no gene match: 7. In DNA form, the CDR3 reads TGTGCCAGCTCACCAGGTCAGGGGGTCGGTGAGCAGTTCTTC. Encoded protein: CASSPGQGVGEQFF.

The rearrangement uses TRBV27 and TRBJ1-5, with 9 bases that match TRBD1. The CDR3 consists of 13 residues. Germline V gene lookup returns CDR1 MNHEY and CDR2 SMNVEV (reference sequence). Trimming removed 10 bases from V and 9 bases from J; junction bases left unmatched: 10. CDR3 nucleotides: TGTGCCACCGCAACAGGGGGCGCATCGCCCCAGCATTTT. Translation: CATATGGASPQHF.

With respect to this clonotype: A read error may explain this, as a much larger clone is one base away. This chain uses TRBV5-6 with TRBJ2-6; D uncertain. Germline V CDR1 and CDR2: SGHDT, YYEEEE. Deletions cut 0 bases from V and 2 bases from J, with 15 bases between. This CDR3 comprises 18 residues. The CDR3 bases are TGTGCCAGCAGCTTGGGGTCAAGAATTGGTGCTGGGGCCAACGTCCTGACTTTC. Protein product: CASSLGSRIGAGANVLTF.

This clonotype was observed at least ten times. This sequence joins TRBV12-3 or TRBV12-4 and TRBJ1-2, with 8 positions matching TRBD1. CDR3 size: 14 residues. V was pared by 2 bases and J by 6 bases, with 5 bases of the junction left unmatched. The CDR3 sequence is CASSLFTTGDGYTF. CDR3 sequence (DNA): TGTGCCAGCAGTTTATTCACGACAGGGGATGGCTACACCTTC.

The chain uses TRBV5-1 and TRBJ1-6, with D maybe TRBD1 (5 bases). V was clipped by 6 bases and J by 7 bases, with 14 bases between them. The CDR3 spans 14 residues. CDR1 is SGHRS, CDR2 YFSETQ, per germline. This CDR3 reads CASNWDAGNSPLHF. The CDR3 DNA sequence: TGCGCCAGCAATTGGGACGCCGGGAATTCACCCCTCCACTTT.

This clonotype was picked up a small number of times. The chain has TRBV2 and TRBJ1-2; TRBD1 is a possible D gene (5 bases). The CDR3 extends over 16 amino acids. Per germline, CDR1 SNHLY and CDR2 FYNNEI. V was trimmed by 8 bases and J by 4 bases, leaving 23 bases between them. The CDR3 DNA reads as TGTGCCAGCTGCCCCTCCGAGGGGCAGGGTGTCTATGGCTACACCTTC. This sequence encodes CASCPSEGQGVYGYTF.

This clonotype was seen repeatedly, ten times or more. The DNA for the CDR3 is TGCAGTGCTAGAGATATGGCAGGTTCACCCCTCCACTTT. The encoded protein is CSARDMAGSPLHF. This rearrangement joins TRBV20-1 to TRBJ1-6; D gene unclear. The CDR3 consists of 13 residues. V lost 0 bases, J lost 9 bases, and 9 bases lay in between. Germline V gene sequence: CDR1 DFQATT, CDR2 SNEGSKA (reference sequence).

This clonotype was counted ten times or more. The gene calls are TRBV20-1 and TRBJ1-1; perhaps TRBD1 as D (6 bases). V was clipped by 6 bases and J by 2 bases, with 13 bases between them. Germline assignment: CDR1 DFQATT and CDR2 SNEGSKA (reference sequence). CDR3 size: 13 residues. The CDR3 DNA sequence: TGCAGTGCCCCTCGGGGGGGCAACACTGAAGCTTTCTTT. It specifies CSAPRGGNTEAFF.

This clonotype was detected a few times. This chain links TRBV20-1 with TRBJ2-5; no definite D call. The CDR3 is made up of 13 amino acids. In germline, CDR1 is DFQATT, CDR2 SNEGSKA (reference sequence). V lost 3 bases to trimming and J lost 2 bases, with 10 bases between them. The CDR3 DNA is TGCAGTGCTAGGTTGGCTACACAAGAGACCCAGTACTTC. It translates to CSARLATQETQYF.

This clonotype was counted between two and nine times. The rearrangement links TRBV10-2 to TRBJ1-5; 11 positions match TRBD1. The V and J ends lost 9 bases and 0 bases, in that order; junction bases with no gene match: 10. Germline V gene data show CDR1 as WSHSY and CDR2 as SAAADI. CDR3 size: 17 residues. The CDR3 region has the DNA TGCGCCAGTCGAGCAGGACAGGGGGCAATTAGCAATCAGCCCCAGCATTTT. Amino acid sequence: CASRAGQGAISNQPQHF.

V is TRBV6-1 and J is TRBJ1-2, with D possibly TRBD1 on 5 matching bases. The CDR3 sequence is 14 residues long. Germline CDR1 MNHNS, CDR2 SASEGT. V dropped 5 bases and J dropped 5 bases, with 15 bases sitting between them. The CDR3 here is CASSFKGVGYGYTF. Written as DNA, the CDR3 is TGTGCCAGCAGTTTTAAAGGGGTGGGATATGGCTACACCTTC.

This chain joins TRBV2 and TRBJ2-2, with a tentative D call TRBD2 (6 bases). Germline CDR1 is SNHLY and CDR2 is FYNNEI. This CDR3 contains 17 residues. V lost 7 bases and J lost 5, with 23 bases in between. The CDR3 DNA follows: TGTGCCAGCATGGGTATGAGACTAGACCGCCGGACCGGGGAGCTGTTTTTT. Amino acids: CASMGMRLDRRTGELFF.